This T cell receptor beta chain was recovered during a study of tumor and adjacent non-tumor tissue in lung cancer. Whole-study context: Millions of productive TCRbeta reads were obtained per sample on average. Points from the study as a whole: Compared with tumor, normal lung showed significantly lower TCR diversity.

The template was RNA from unsorted bulk tissue. TCRbeta libraries were built with three rounds of nested PCR, modified from ARM-PCR. One entry per CDR3 protein, called by TCRdb with MiXCR from the multiplex PCR reads. The data contain 90,000 to 110,000 distinct CDR3 sequences, around 75% of them singletons. This clonotype is a singleton in its sample. As yet, its antigen is unknown. The conserved closing phenylalanine or tryptophan is absent in this CDR3, likely reflecting a read error. It is unclear where the CDR3 begins or ends on the DNA, so no DNA is shown, and the CDR3 is as TCRdb lists it. The sequencing input was lung tumor tissue. The receptor was derived from a woman in her sixties with non-small cell lung cancer.

CDR3 region: CASSQVPGPGNTMYY. The chain carries TRBV4-3 and TRBJ1-3; TRBD1 is the table's D call, not checked against the DNA. Germline V gene sequence: CDR1 LGHNA, CDR2 YSLEER. From its first to its last residue, the CDR3 has 15 amino acids.